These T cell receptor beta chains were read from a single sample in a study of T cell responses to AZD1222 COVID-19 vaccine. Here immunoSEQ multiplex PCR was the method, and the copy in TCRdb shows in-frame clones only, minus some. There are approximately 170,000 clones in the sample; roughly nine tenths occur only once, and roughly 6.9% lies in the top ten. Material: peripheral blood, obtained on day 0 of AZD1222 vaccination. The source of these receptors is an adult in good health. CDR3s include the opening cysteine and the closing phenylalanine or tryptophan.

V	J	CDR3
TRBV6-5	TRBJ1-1	CASRVASFADTEAFF
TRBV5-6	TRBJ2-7	CASSLGSVGVEQYF
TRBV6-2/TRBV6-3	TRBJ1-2	CASSYPGLSSPYTF
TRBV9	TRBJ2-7	CASSVASEGHSYEQYF
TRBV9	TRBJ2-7	CASSESGTSMGEQYF
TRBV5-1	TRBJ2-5	CASSLQAQGSKETQYF
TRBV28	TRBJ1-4	CASRAGVELFF
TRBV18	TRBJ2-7	CASPPEQYF
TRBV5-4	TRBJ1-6	CASSLQLGDSPLHF
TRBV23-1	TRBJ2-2	CASSRGQGYLYTGELFF
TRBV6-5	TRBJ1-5	CASRLDPNQPQHF
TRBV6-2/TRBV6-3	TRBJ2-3	CASSYSPSGGATDTQYF
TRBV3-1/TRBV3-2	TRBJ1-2	CASSQDWQGNGYTF
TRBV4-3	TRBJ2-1	CASSQVSRGYNEQFF
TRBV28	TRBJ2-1	CASSRSGEVDEQFF
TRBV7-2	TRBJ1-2	CASSPGQGYGYTF
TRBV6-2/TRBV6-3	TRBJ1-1	CASSYARQYTEAFF
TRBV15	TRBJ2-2	CATSRDSQGAFTGELFF
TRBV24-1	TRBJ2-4	CATSDPGRHDDKNIQYF
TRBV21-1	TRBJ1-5	CASSKWTGRNQPQHF
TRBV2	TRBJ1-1	CASTPPGHRNTEAFF
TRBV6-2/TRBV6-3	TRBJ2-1	CASSYFPLYNEQFF
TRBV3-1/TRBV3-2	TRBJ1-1	CASSLIGGGVEAFF
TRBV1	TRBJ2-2	CTSSQDSAAGGNTGELFF
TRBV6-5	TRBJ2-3	CASSGTGGATDTQYF
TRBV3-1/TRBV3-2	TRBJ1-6	CASSQDGTGGWPYNSPLHF
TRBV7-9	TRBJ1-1	CASSLDWGSTEAFF
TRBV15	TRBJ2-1	CATSRDQGLAGYNEQFF
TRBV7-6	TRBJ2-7	CASSPFGRLDEQYF
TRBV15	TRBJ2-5	CATSRERGQGELETQYF
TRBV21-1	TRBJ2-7	CASSKLKKWVEQYF
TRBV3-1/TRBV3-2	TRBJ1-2	CASNPSGTGYGYTF
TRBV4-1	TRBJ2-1	CASSSRTGASYNEQFF
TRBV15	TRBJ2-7	CATSNPSASYEQYF
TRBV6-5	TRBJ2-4	CASRNQQGGPNIQYF
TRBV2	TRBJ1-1	CASSIQDTEAFF
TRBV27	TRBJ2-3	CASSLLYRGGLATDTQYF
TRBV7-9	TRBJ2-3	CASGPRGGDTDTQYF
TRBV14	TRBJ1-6	CASSQEGGGRGTHSPLHF
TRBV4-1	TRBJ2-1	CASSQDALALFF
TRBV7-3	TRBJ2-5	CASSFGQSVWETQYF
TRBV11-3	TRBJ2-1	CASSPRAYNEQFF
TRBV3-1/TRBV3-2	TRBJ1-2	CASSFRQDSYTF
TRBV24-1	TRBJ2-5	CATSDPGHQETQYF
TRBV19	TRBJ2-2	CASSMGPSVGLFF
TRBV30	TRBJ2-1	CAWAEGPPSYNEQFF
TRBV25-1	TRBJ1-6	CASSPTGGDSPLHF
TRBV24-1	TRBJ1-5	CATSDRGKNQPQHF
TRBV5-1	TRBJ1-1	CASSLAGPEAFF
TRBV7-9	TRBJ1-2	CASSLAPGMDGYTF
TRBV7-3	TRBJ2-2	CASSLMGGQPGELFF
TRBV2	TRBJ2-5	CASKGSQIQETQYF
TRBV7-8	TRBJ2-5	CASSLAKGTRETQYF
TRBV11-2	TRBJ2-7	CASRRGGLFSYEQYF
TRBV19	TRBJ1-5	CASIGAGFGQPQHF